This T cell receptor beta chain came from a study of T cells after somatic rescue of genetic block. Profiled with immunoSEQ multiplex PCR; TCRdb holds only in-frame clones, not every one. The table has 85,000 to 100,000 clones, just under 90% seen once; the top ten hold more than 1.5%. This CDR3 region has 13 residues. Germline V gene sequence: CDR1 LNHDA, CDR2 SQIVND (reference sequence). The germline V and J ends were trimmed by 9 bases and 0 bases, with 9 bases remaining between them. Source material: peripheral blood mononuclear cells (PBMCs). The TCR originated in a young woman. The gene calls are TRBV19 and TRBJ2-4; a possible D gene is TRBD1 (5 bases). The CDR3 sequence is CASFDRAKNIQYF. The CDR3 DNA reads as TGTGCCAGCTTCGACAGAGCCAAAAACATTCAGTACTTC.